The 15 T cell receptor beta chains below come from one sample, sequenced in a study of blood T cell repertoires in COVID-19. Repertoires were generated with immunoSEQ multiplex PCR, while TCRdb's copy carries only in-frame clones and drops some. The profile shows 300,000 to 350,000 clones, 75% to 90% of them singletons. The specimen was PBMCs or T cells enriched from blood (not recorded which). Source of these receptors: a man aged 25 to 40 who had recovered from COVID-19.

The CDR3 sequence: CASSPGTGVLYGYTF. For the CDR3, the DNA is TGTGCCAGCAGCCCCGGGACAGGGGTTCTCTATGGCTACACCTTC. The chain couples TRBV5-8 to TRBJ1-2; 10 bases are shared with TRBD1. The CDR3 consists of 15 residues. V shed 4 bases and J 4 bases; nucleotides not matched to a gene: 7. CDR1 is SGHTS, CDR2 YDEGEE, per germline.

The rearrangement links TRBV7-3 to TRBJ2-6, with 11 bases matching TRBD1. This CDR3 is 15 amino acids long. Germline V CDR1 and CDR2: SGHTA, FQGTGA. Unmatched junction bases numbered 1, after V lost 8 bases and J lost 1 base. The CDR3 region is CASGQGASGANVLTF. The CDR3 DNA reads TGTGCCAGCGGACAGGGGGCATCTGGGGCCAACGTCCTGACTTTC.

The chain carries TRBV3-1 (or the pseudogene TRBV3-2) and TRBJ1-6; perhaps TRBD1 as D (5 bases). Trimming shortened V by 0 bases and J by 9 bases, and 18 bases separated the two germline ends. The CDR3 runs to 17 residues. Germline lookup yields CDR1 LGHDT and CDR2 YNNKEL (reference sequence). The CDR3 nucleotides read TGTGCCAGCAGCCAAGAGGCAGGGAGGGCAATAAGTTCACCCCTCCACTTT. This gives the protein CASSQEAGRAISSPLHF.

The chain links TRBV27 to TRBJ2-7; 8 bases are shared with TRBD1. The CDR3 contains 15 residues. V was pared by 5 bases and J by 0 bases, with 6 bases of the junction left unmatched. CDR1 is MNHEY, CDR2 SMNVEV, per germline (reference sequence). Here the CDR3 reads CASSTPGGPSYEQYF. The CDR3 DNA sequence: TGTGCCAGCAGTACTCCAGGGGGCCCCTCCTACGAGCAGTACTTC.

The rearrangement uses TRBV6-5 and TRBJ2-7, with D uncertain. This CDR3 comprises 13 residues. V lost 7 bases to trimming and J lost 0 bases, with 10 bases between them. Germline V gene data show CDR1 as MNHEY and CDR2 as SVGAGI. The CDR3 DNA is TGTGCCAGCAATCTCATGAGCTCCTACGAGCAGTACTTC. Translation gives CASNLMSSYEQYF.

V and J are TRBV2 and TRBJ2-1, with TRBD2 matching 10 bases. The CDR3 runs 15 residues. Per germline, CDR1 SNHLY and CDR2 FYNNEI. J was trimmed by 4 bases and V by 4 bases; bases with no gene match: 4. CDR3 sequence: CASSGTSGNYNEQFF. Written as DNA, the CDR3 is TGTGCCAGCAGTGGGACTAGCGGAAATTACAATGAGCAGTTCTTC.

In this sample, this clone turned up a few times. The rearrangement uses TRBV28 and TRBJ2-3; 8 bases match TRBD1. V was clipped by 7 bases and J by 0 bases; unmatched bases: 6. This CDR3 comprises 15 residues. Germline V gene sequence: CDR1 MDHEN, CDR2 SYDVKM. CDR3 sequence: CASTYQGASTDTQYF. The DNA for the CDR3 is TGTGCCAGCACCTACCAGGGGGCGAGCACAGATACGCAGTATTTT.

The gene calls are TRBV27 and TRBJ1-2; D not resolved. CDR3 length equals 13 residues. The V gene's germline CDR1 is MNHEY and CDR2 SMNVEV (reference sequence). Trimming took 4 bases from V and 6 from J, leaving 12 bases between them. The CDR3 region has the DNA TGTGCCAGCAGTTCTACCGGGAGAGATGGCTACACCTTC. It is translated as CASSSTGRDGYTF.

The genes are TRBV7-2 and TRBJ1-2; tentative D call: TRBD1 (5 bases). With 0 bases removed from V and 3 bases from J, the gap between germline ends came to 8 bases. CDR1 is SGHTA, CDR2 FQGNSA, per germline. The CDR3 totals 14 residues. As DNA, the CDR3 is TGTGCCAGCAGCTTAGCCAGACAGCACTATGGCTACACCTTC. Encoded protein: CASSLARQHYGYTF. Together with reference TRBV7-2 and TRBJ1-2, the CDR3 gives the full variable domain: GAGVSQSPSNKVTEKGKDVELRCDPISGHTALYWYRQSLGQGLEFLIYFQGNSAPDKSGLPSDRFSAERTGGSVSTLTIQRTQQEDSAVYLCASSLARQHYGYTFGSGTRLTVV.

The chain couples TRBV5-5 to TRBJ2-3; 7 bases are shared with TRBD1. V shed 0 bases and J 4 bases; nucleotides not matched to a gene: 8. Germline CDR1 is SGHKS and CDR2 is YYEKEE (reference sequence). The CDR3 contains 16 residues. The CDR3 DNA reads as TGTGCCAGCAGCTTGGAGTCAGGGACAGATTCAGATACGCAGTATTTT. Amino acid sequence: CASSLESGTDSDTQYF.

The rearrangement links TRBV6-5 to TRBJ2-7, with 9 nucleotides matching TRBD1. The V segment lost 5 bases and the J segment 4 bases; nucleotides outside the gene matches: 3. The CDR3 is 13 residues long. Germline V CDR1 and CDR2: MNHEY, SVGAGI. The CDR3 sequence is CASSPGTGYEQYF. The CDR3, as DNA: TGTGCCAGCAGTCCCGGGACAGGGTACGAGCAGTACTTC.

The chain links TRBV19 to TRBJ2-1; 8 nucleotides line up with TRBD2. The CDR3 is made up of 15 amino acids. J gave up 2 bases and V 4 bases, and 4 bases lay outside the gene matches. The germline V gene encodes CDR1 LNHDA and CDR2 SQIVND (reference sequence). CDR3 residues: CASSRSAGAYNEQFF. As DNA, the CDR3 is TGTGCCAGTAGTAGATCAGCGGGGGCCTACAATGAGCAGTTCTTC.

This rearrangement joins TRBV11-2 to TRBJ2-1, with 7 nucleotides matching TRBD2. The ends lost 5 bases at V and 0 bases at J; junction bases unmatched: 13. The germline V gene encodes CDR1 SGHAT and CDR2 FQNNGV. The CDR3 length is 18 residues. The CDR3 sequence is CASSPNPVRTSSYNEQFF. The CDR3 region has the DNA TGTGCCAGCAGCCCCAACCCGGTTCGGACTAGCTCCTACAATGAGCAGTTCTTC.

The chain is built from TRBV18 and TRBJ1-1; weak D call: TRBD1 (6 bases). This CDR3 region has 16 residues. The germline CDR1 and CDR2 sequences are KGHSH and LQKENI. V was pared by 6 bases and J by 4 bases, with 21 bases between. The CDR3 nucleotides are TGTGCCAGCTCTCCCTCGATCACAGGGATGGGCACTGAAGCTTTCTTT. It is translated as CASSPSITGMGTEAFF.

The rearrangement uses TRBV11-2 and TRBJ2-1, with D possibly TRBD1 on 6 matching bases. In germline, CDR1 is SGHAT, CDR2 FQNNGV. Deletions cut 5 bases from V and 7 bases from J, with 18 bases between. The CDR3 consists of 15 residues. For the CDR3, the DNA is TGTGCCAGCAGCCCATGGGACACGAGTGGTAATGAGCAGTTCTTC. As protein: CASSPWDTSGNEQFF.